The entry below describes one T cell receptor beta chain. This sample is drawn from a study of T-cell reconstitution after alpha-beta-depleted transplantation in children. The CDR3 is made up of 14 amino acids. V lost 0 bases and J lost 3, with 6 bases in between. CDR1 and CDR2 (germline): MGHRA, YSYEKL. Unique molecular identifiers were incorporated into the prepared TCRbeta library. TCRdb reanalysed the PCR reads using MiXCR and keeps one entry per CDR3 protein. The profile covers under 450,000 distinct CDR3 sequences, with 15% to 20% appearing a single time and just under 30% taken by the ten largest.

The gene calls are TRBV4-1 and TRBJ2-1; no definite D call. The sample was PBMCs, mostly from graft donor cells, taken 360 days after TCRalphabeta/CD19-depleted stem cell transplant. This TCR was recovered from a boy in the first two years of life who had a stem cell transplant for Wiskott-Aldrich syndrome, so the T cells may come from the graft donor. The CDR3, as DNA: TGCGCCAGCAGCCAAGATTGGGACTACAATGAGCAGTTCTTC. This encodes CASSQDWDYNEQFF.